The clone carrying this T cell receptor (beta chain) has more than one count but fewer than ten. The antigen is not known. What was sequenced were expressed TCRB transcripts, since all of the isolated RNA had been reverse transcribed. Clones were read by immunoSEQ multiplex PCR, and TCRdb kept only the in-frame ones, dropping some. The data show 900,000 or so clones, 15% to 20% seen once. Unmatched junction bases numbered 6, after V lost 0 bases and J lost 7 bases. The CDR3 consists of 16 residues. Germline-derived CDR1 and CDR2 are LGHNA and YSLEER. The source of the sample is a study of beta chain features in type 1 diabetes. Across the whole study: Healthy donors, compared against patients, showed similar age, gender and cell yields. Study-level findings and limits: Individuals with type 1 diabetes displayed fewer insertions and more deletions at VDJ junctions.

CD4+ cells of the naive, central memory, regulatory and stem cell-like memory types were sorted via CD45RO/CCR7/CD25/CD127/CD95/CD27. V usage is TRBV4-3 and J usage is TRBJ2-1; 10 bases fit TRBD2. Material for sequencing was naive CD4+ T cells from blood. The TCR was taken from a woman younger than 30 in good health. The chain's CDR3 is CASSQDPSGRGNEQFF. CDR3 coding DNA: TGCGCCAGCAGCCAAGATCCTAGCGGGAGAGGGAATGAGCAGTTCTTC.